The 32 T cell receptor beta chains presented below share a single source sample, sequenced in a study of technical replicates of blood from a few donors. The method was immunoSEQ multiplex PCR; TCRdb's version includes in-frame clones alone and lacks a portion of them. This sample has more than 65,000 clones, with around 94% found just once. The sequenced material came from T cells isolated from PBMCs. These TCRs come from a human donor in good health.

The rearrangement links TRBV7-2 to TRBJ2-2; 8 bases match TRBD2. From germline, CDR1 is SGHTA and CDR2 FQGNSA. The CDR3 is 14 residues long. The J segment lost 8 bases and the V segment lost 3 bases, leaving 5 bases of the junction unmatched. This CDR3 is CASSFYGGRGELFF. The CDR3 nucleotides read TGTGCCAGCAGCTTTTACGGCGGGAGGGGGGAGCTGTTTTTT.

The V call is TRBV11-2, the J call TRBJ1-5; unclear D gene. V lost 0 bases and J lost 6, with 9 bases in between. Germline lookup yields CDR1 SGHAT and CDR2 FQNNGV. The CDR3 is made up of 14 amino acids. CDR3 nucleotides: TGTGCCAGCAGCTTAGATCTAGGAATTCAGCCCCAGCATTTT. Translating gives CASSLDLGIQPQHF.

This clone was picked up one time. The gene calls are TRBV15 and TRBJ2-1; D is uncertain. Trimming shortened V by 4 bases and J by 2 bases, and 6 bases separated the two germline ends. CDR1 and CDR2 from the germline V gene are LNHNV and YYDKDF (reference sequence). The CDR3 length is 13 residues. The CDR3 loop is CATSILPYNEQFF. The CDR3 bases are TGTGCCACCAGCATACTACCCTACAATGAGCAGTTCTTC.

The V gene is TRBV7-6, the J gene TRBJ2-1, with 9 bases aligning to TRBD2. There are 15 residues in the CDR3. The germline gives CDR1 SGHVS, CDR2 FNYEAQ. J was trimmed by 6 bases and V by 3 bases; bases with no gene match: 6. CDR3 loop: CASSLLAGRSNEQFF. The CDR3 nucleotides read TGTGCCAGCAGCTTGCTAGCGGGGAGATCCAATGAGCAGTTCTTC.

This sequence joins TRBV29-1 and TRBJ2-2; possibly TRBD2 for D (5 bases). CDR1 SQVTM and CDR2 ANQGSEA come from the germline V gene. Trimming left V 7 bases short and J 4 bases short, with 13 bases between. The CDR3 totals 13 residues. Here the CDR3 DNA reads TGCAGCGCACCGGGATATCCCACCGGGGAGCTGTTTTTT. Translation gives CSAPGYPTGELFF.

The rearrangement links TRBV7-9 to TRBJ2-3; possible D gene TRBD1, 6 bases. Germline CDR1 and CDR2: SEHNR and FQNEAQ (reference sequence). With 0 bases removed from V and 4 bases from J, the gap between germline ends came to 11 bases. The CDR3 spans 15 residues. As DNA, the CDR3 is TGTGCCAGCAGCTTAGCGGGGGCTGTCGCAGATACGCAGTATTTT. Residues: CASSLAGAVADTQYF.

This chain joins TRBV28 and TRBJ2-2; TRBD1 agrees at 7 bases. The CDR3 covers 16 residues. Germline-derived CDR1 and CDR2 are MDHEN and SYDVKM. The J segment lost 6 bases and the V segment lost 4 bases, leaving 11 bases of the junction unmatched. This chain's CDR3 is CASSYHPLTGSGELFF. CDR3 coding DNA: TGTGCCAGCAGTTACCATCCCTTGACAGGGTCCGGGGAGCTGTTTTTT.

This chain connects TRBV30 to TRBJ2-5; D might be TRBD1 (5 bases). Germline V gene data show CDR1 as GTSNPN and CDR2 as SVGIG (reference sequence). Trimming took 0 bases from V and 5 from J, leaving 10 bases between them. The CDR3 runs 13 residues. The CDR3 loop is CAWSVHRSETQYF. The CDR3, as DNA: TGTGCCTGGAGTGTTCACAGGTCGGAGACCCAGTACTTC.

The genes are TRBV18 and TRBJ2-3; no firm D call. Trimming took 2 bases from V and 0 from J, leaving 3 bases between them. The CDR3 contains 13 residues. CDR1 is KGHSH and CDR2 is LQKENI in the germline V gene. The CDR3 region is CASSPGSTDTQYF. Written as DNA, the CDR3 is TGTGCCAGCTCACCAGGCAGCACAGATACGCAGTATTTT.

This chain links TRBV7-3 with TRBJ1-2; D is unclear. The CDR3 contains 13 residues. CDR1 SGHTA and CDR2 FQGTGA come from the germline V gene. Trimming left V 6 bases short and J 6 bases short, with 14 bases between. In DNA form, the CDR3 reads TGTGCCAGCAGTCCCGGAATAGGAGATGGCTACACCTTC. Residues: CASSPGIGDGYTF.

The rearrangement joins TRBV7-2 to TRBJ2-7, with a tentative D call TRBD2 (7 bases). This CDR3 spans 15 amino acids. Germline loops: CDR1 SGHTA, CDR2 FQGNSA. V lost 5 bases to trimming and J lost 4 bases, with 18 bases between them. CDR3 in DNA: TGTGCCAGCAGCGCTAGGGAGGGAGGGGGATACGAGCAGTACTTC. This translates into CASSAREGGGYEQYF.

This clone showed up just once. A junction end diverges from the germline sequence, so it may reflect a read error. CDR3 amino acids: CAISNLRESTFF. CDR3 in DNA: TGTGCCATCAGCAACCTCAGGGAATCCACTTTTTTT. The chain combines TRBV6-1 with TRBJ1-3; D might be TRBD1 (5 bases). Germline V gives CDR1 MNHNS, CDR2 SASEGT. The CDR3 is 12 amino acids.

This chain connects TRBV28 to TRBJ2-2; D gene uncertain. Trimming cost V 3 bases and J 3 bases, with 11 bases left between them. This CDR3 has 15 residues. The germline V gene encodes CDR1 MDHEN and CDR2 SYDVKM. The CDR3 sequence is CASSFSPADTGELFF. CDR3 sequence (DNA): TGTGCCAGCAGTTTTTCCCCTGCGGACACCGGGGAGCTGTTTTTT.

The chain is built from TRBV10-3 and TRBJ1-5; D is unresolved. CDR1 and CDR2 from the germline V gene are ENHRY and SYGVKD. The CDR3 spans 15 residues. V shed 0 bases and J shed 0 bases, with 6 bases lying between them. The CDR3 DNA is TGTGCCATCAGTGAGTCGGTCGGTAGCAATCAGCCCCAGCATTTT. It is translated as CAISESVGSNQPQHF.

This clone has a single count. The V and J genes are TRBV5-1 and TRBJ2-1; D not certain. The CDR3 has 14 amino acids. Germline CDR1 is SGHRS and CDR2 is YFSETQ. Trimming took off 4 bases at V and 1 base at J, with 9 bases between the two ends. The CDR3 DNA sequence: TGCGCCAGCAGCCCCCAGCGTTCCTACAATGAGCAGTTCTTC. This sequence encodes CASSPQRSYNEQFF.

This clone came up once. The chain employs TRBV27 and TRBJ1-1, with D tentatively TRBD1 (5 bases). Trimming took off 7 bases at V and 4 bases at J, with 13 bases between the two ends. Germline CDR1 and CDR2: MNHEY and SMNVEV (reference sequence). The CDR3 extends over 13 amino acids. The DNA for the CDR3 is TGTGCCAGCATTTCAGGGTTCGGCACTGAAGCTTTCTTT. Translation: CASISGFGTEAFF.

CDR3 DNA: TGTGCCAGCCGCGGCCCGAACAGGGACTCCTACAATGAGCAGTTCTTC. Residues: CASRGPNRDSYNEQFF. The chain carries TRBV18 and TRBJ2-1, with D perhaps matching TRBD1 (6 bases). Germline V gene lookup returns CDR1 KGHSH and CDR2 LQKENI. The CDR3 is 16 amino acids. With 8 bases removed from V and 0 bases from J, the gap between germline ends came to 17 bases.

The V and J genes are TRBV19 and TRBJ2-7; D gene unclear. The length of the CDR3 is 15 residues. Trimming removed 3 bases at V and 0 bases at J, with 12 bases between. The germline CDR1 and CDR2 sequences are LNHDA and SQIVND (reference sequence). The CDR3 DNA sequence: TGTGCCAGTAGTATGTACCTTGTGAGCTCCTACGAGCAGTACTTC. Translated, it gives CASSMYLVSSYEQYF.

The rearrangement links TRBV29-1 to TRBJ1-1; 8 nucleotides line up with TRBD1. The CDR3 length is 14 residues. After removal of 0 bases from V and 1 base from J, the junction contained 1 base not matched to a gene. Germline lookup yields CDR1 SQVTM and CDR2 ANQGSEA. CDR3 sequence: CSVEDDRGNTEAFF. CDR3 DNA sequence: TGCAGCGTTGAAGATGACAGGGGGAACACTGAAGCTTTCTTT.

The chain uses TRBV30 and TRBJ1-5; 7 nucleotides align to TRBD1. The germline V gene encodes CDR1 GTSNPN and CDR2 SVGIG (reference sequence). This CDR3 spans 14 amino acids. The J segment lost 3 bases and the V segment lost 5 bases, leaving 7 bases of the junction unmatched. CDR3 bases: TGTGCCTGGGGGTTGGGACAGCCCAATCAGCCCCAGCATTTT. Its translation is CAWGLGQPNQPQHF.

CDR3 coding DNA: TGTGCCAGCAGTACAGGGCCTTCAGGCTCCTACGAGCAGTACTTC. Protein sequence: CASSTGPSGSYEQYF. The rearrangement links TRBV6-1 to TRBJ2-7; D possibly corresponds to TRBD1 (6 bases). Germline assignment: CDR1 MNHNS and CDR2 SASEGT. This CDR3 has 15 amino acids. V lost 5 bases to trimming and J lost 0 bases, with 14 bases between them.

V is TRBV5-8 and J is TRBJ2-3; D possibly corresponds to TRBD2 (6 bases). The CDR3 runs to 15 residues. CDR1 and CDR2 (germline): SGHTS, YDEGEE. V lost 3 bases to trimming and J lost 6 bases, with 17 bases between them. The DNA of the CDR3 is TGTGCCAGCAGCTGGGGGACTCCAGGAGGGGATACGCAGTATTTT. Its protein is CASSWGTPGGDTQYF.

This chain links TRBV5-1 with TRBJ2-6, with a weak D call TRBD2 (5 bases). The CDR3 runs to 14 residues. Per the germline V gene, CDR1 is SGHRS and CDR2 is YFSETQ. V shed 4 bases and J shed 1 base, with 6 bases lying between them. The CDR3 is CASSPGSGANVLTF. In nucleotides, the CDR3 is TGCGCCAGCAGCCCGGGGTCTGGGGCCAACGTCCTGACTTTC.

The chain links TRBV15 to TRBJ2-7; 9 bases are shared with TRBD2. V lost 3 bases and J lost 2; bases outside the gene matches: 8. The CDR3 loop spans 16 amino acids. CDR1 and CDR2 from the germline V gene are LNHNV and YYDKDF (reference sequence). This CDR3 is CATSSARTSATYEQYF. CDR3 DNA sequence: TGTGCCACCAGCAGTGCACGGACTAGCGCGACCTACGAGCAGTACTTC. The entire variable domain, with the rest obtained from reference TRBV15 and TRBJ2-7, is as follows: DAMVIQNPRYQVTQFGKPVTLSCSQTLNHNVMYWYQQKSSQAPKLLFHYYDKDFNNEADTPDNFQSRRPNTSFCFLDIRSPGLGDTAMYLCATSSARTSATYEQYFGPGTRLTVT.

The chain uses TRBV5-6 and TRBJ2-2, with 11 bases fitting TRBD2. The V and J ends lost 1 base and 5 bases, in that order; junction bases with no gene match: 7. CDR1 is SGHDT, CDR2 YYEEEE, per germline. The CDR3 length is 17 residues. The CDR3 here is CASSLFLAGGPTGELFF. CDR3 sequence (DNA): TGTGCCAGCAGCTTGTTCCTAGCGGGAGGCCCAACCGGGGAGCTGTTTTTT.

The rearrangement links TRBV7-9 to TRBJ2-7, with 7 bases identical to TRBD1. V was clipped by 5 bases and J by 3 bases; unmatched bases: 7. Germline values: CDR1 SEHNR, CDR2 FQNEAQ (reference sequence). CDR3 size: 14 residues. CDR3 sequence reads: CASSPGTDNYEQYF. For the CDR3, the DNA is TGTGCCAGCAGCCCAGGGACAGACAACTACGAGCAGTACTTC.

The chain has TRBV10-3 and TRBJ1-1; D remains unclear. The CDR3 loop spans 11 amino acids. The germline V gene has CDR1 ENHRY and CDR2 SYGVKD. Trimming cost V 4 bases and J 3 bases, with 3 bases left between them. As DNA, the CDR3 is TGTGCCATCAGTGTCGACACTGAAGCTTTCTTT. Translation: CAISVDTEAFF.

The rearrangement joins TRBV4-1 to TRBJ2-7, with D hard to call. The CDR3 consists of 14 residues. Trimming shortened V by 1 base and J by 2 bases, and 9 bases separated the two germline ends. The V gene's germline CDR1 is MGHRA and CDR2 YSYEKL. The CDR3 DNA follows: TGCGCCAGCAGCCAAGGAGCGATTACCTACGAGCAGTACTTC. Amino acids: CASSQGAITYEQYF.

This rearrangement joins TRBV28 to TRBJ1-3; no clear D gene. The CDR3 contains 16 residues. Germline values: CDR1 MDHEN, CDR2 SYDVKM. Trimming removed 2 bases from V and 0 bases from J, with 11 bases in between. This CDR3 is CASSLGHLASGNTIYF. DNA of the CDR3: TGTGCCAGCAGTTTAGGCCACCTTGCCTCTGGAAACACCATATATTTT.

The V call is TRBV9, the J call TRBJ2-7, with 10 bases that match TRBD2. V trimming: 0 bases; J trimming: 5 bases; junction bases outside the gene matches: 2. The CDR3 spans 14 residues. CDR1 is SGDLS and CDR2 is YYNGEE in the germline V gene. CDR3 residues: CASSVGLAGDEQYF. As DNA, the CDR3 is TGTGCCAGCAGCGTAGGGCTAGCGGGAGACGAGCAGTACTTC.

This chain joins TRBV5-1 and TRBJ2-1; TRBD2 agrees at 15 bases. V was pared by 4 bases and J by 4 bases, with 6 bases of the junction left unmatched. This CDR3 has 17 amino acids. Germline assignment: CDR1 SGHRS and CDR2 YFSETQ. The CDR3 is CASSPGLAGGRYNEQFF. For the CDR3, the DNA is TGCGCCAGCAGCCCGGGACTAGCGGGGGGTCGGTACAATGAGCAGTTCTTC. The whole variable domain, filled in from reference TRBV5-1 and TRBJ2-1, reads KAGVTQTPRYLIKTRGQQVTLSCSPISGHRSVSWYQQTPGQGLQFLFEYFSETQRNKGNFPGRFSGRQFSNSRSEMNVSTLELGDSALYLCASSPGLAGGRYNEQFFGPGTRLTVL.

The CDR3 DNA follows: TGTGCCAGCAGCTTTGTAGTCACTGAAGCTTTCTTT. Its protein product is CASSFVVTEAFF. The gene calls are TRBV7-9 and TRBJ1-1; D gene unclear. Germline V gene data show CDR1 as SEHNR and CDR2 as FQNEAQ (reference sequence). With 3 bases removed from V and 4 bases from J, the gap between germline ends came to 6 bases. This CDR3 comprises 12 residues. The full variable domain, with the rest looked up from reference TRBV7-9 and TRBJ1-1, is DTGVSQNPRHKITKRGQNVTFRCDPISEHNRLYWYRQTLGQGPEFLTYFQNEAQLEKSRLLSDRFSAERPKGSFSTLEIQRTEQGDSAMYLCASSFVVTEAFFGQGTRLTVV.